This entry is about one T cell receptor beta chain. Its antigen is undetermined. The data were taken from a study of T cell responses to AZD1222 COVID-19 vaccine. V lost 5 bases, J lost 4 bases, and 8 bases lay in between. Germline assignment: CDR1 LGHDT and CDR2 YNNKEL (reference sequence). The CDR3 consists of 12 residues. Here immunoSEQ multiplex PCR was the method, and the copy in TCRdb shows in-frame clones only, minus some. Here the sample spans tens of thousands of clones, 75% to 85% being singletons. Study-level points and caveats: A mostly white British donor set with more females was recruited, and clonal diversity was possibly underestimated. The study found vaccine-associated CD4 TCRs spanning spike, dominant at 160-218 and 743-854.

This receptor was identified in an adult in good health. The sequenced sample was peripheral blood, obtained on day 0 of AZD1222 vaccination. The chain recombines TRBV3-1 (or the pseudogene TRBV3-2) with TRBJ1-2; D remains unclear. The CDR3 coding sequence is TGTGCCAGCAGCACTTACAGCTATGGCTACACCTTC. Its translation is CASSTYSYGYTF.